Detailed here is one TCR beta chain. What antigen it recognizes has not been identified. One base away there is no much larger clone; base qualities are not given. PBMCs were separated by density centrifugation and stained for CD3, CD4 and CD8, after which CD4+ and CD8+ T cells were sorted on a FACSAria. Scalp biopsies and blood samples were provided by unaffected controls. The data originate from a study of CD8+ T cells in alopecia areata listed by TCRdb under 2018. About the study as a whole: High-throughput TCRbeta sequencing was used to examine T cell clonal expansion in alopecia areata in both the C3H/HeJ mouse model and human patients. Clonality in the scalp was compared among normal scalp (n=4), patchy alopecia areata scalp (n=8), and alopecia totalis/universalis scalp (n=8). immunoSEQ multiplex PCR using 35 Vbeta forward primers and 13 Jbeta reverse primers was used to amplify TCRbeta CDR3 regions. RNA came from the PAXgene miRNA kit for fixed scalp, the miRNeasy kit for PBMCs, and the RNeasy kit for mouse skin. Human TCRbeta sequencing covered scalp tissue and sorted CD4+ and CD8+ peripheral blood T cells from patchy and totalis/universalis alopecia areata patients and healthy controls.

On the study overall, not on this receptor specifically: Higher clonality and more expanded CD8+ clones were observed in lesional scalp than in normal scalp, particularly in alopecia totalis/universalis, a finding suggestive of antigenic drive. Resident alphabeta T cells in normal human skin are also sequenced, complicating scalp TCR repertoire analysis, unlike mouse skin dominated by gammadelta T cells. Compared with mice, TCR sequences shared between patients were less clear, possibly partly because of HLA diversity across the patient population.

The library was produced with the immunoSEQ multiplex PCR assay. To provide template for TCR sequencing, every sample had RNA extracted and reverse transcribed into cDNA. First-strand cDNA was synthesized with SuperScript III using a 2:1 mix of oligo-dT and random hexamers. A synthetic immune receptor repertoire was used to measure amplification bias, and any remaining bias was corrected computationally. The source study handled its data this way. Raw reads were preprocessed to remove errors, and CDR3 was defined according to IMGT conventions as the region from the conserved cysteine to phenylalanine. Clonality was calculated as 1 minus Shannon entropy normalized by log2 of the number of productive unique TCRs. Scalp TCRbeta sequences were cross-referenced with sorted blood CD4 and CD8 repertoires so that the CD4 or CD8 identity of scalp clones could be inferred. TCRdb's version of the immuneACCESS table is confined to in-frame rearrangements and falls short of the full clone set. An unresolved V gene accounts for under half of the shortfall where checked; the remainder is of unknown origin. For V, J and clone size, that table is used; D and trimming come from the DNA. The sample records about 110,000 clones, around 59% of which are singletons. The ten largest clonotypes hold more than 20% of the sample.

V drops 6 bases and J drops 5 bases, leaving 14 bases in between. The CDR3, cysteine through phenylalanine, is 14 amino acids long. Only the CDR3 part of the read is kept: 42 bases, read in frame from the first base. The germline V gene yields MNHEY for CDR1 and SVGAGI for CDR2. This TCR was recovered from a human donor in good health. Sample: CD8+ T cells sorted from blood. The chain is made from TRBV6-5 and TRBJ2-1; the D gene is possibly TRBD1, with 6 bases matching. In nucleotide form, the sequence is TGTGCCAGCAGGGGTGGGGGCCGAGACAATGAGCAGTTCTTC. This codes for CASRGGGRDNEQFF.